These 14 T cell receptor beta chains came from one sample sequenced in a study of early T cells in non-severe SARS-CoV-2 infection (dated by TCRdb to the early 2020s). The library was built by means of 5' RACE. Sequencing took place on a NextSeq 500. TCRdb trimmed public reads at Q25 via fastp, called clones via MiXCR and kept in-frame beta chains. Rows with one shared CDR3 protein collapse into an entry with the most common genes and DNA. A total of about 22,000 distinct CDR3 sequences appear in this sample, around 4.5% of them only once. Of the sample, about a fifth falls within the top ten clones. The source material was whole blood. These receptors were collected from an adult who was a healthcare worker with PCR-confirmed SARS-CoV-2 infection or an uninfected control (not recorded which).

This clonotype was counted ten times or more. The rearrangement uses TRBV6-2 or TRBV6-3 and TRBJ1-2; D is uncertain. V was trimmed by 7 bases and J by 2 bases, leaving 20 bases between them. The CDR3 has 16 amino acids. CDR1 and CDR2 (germline): MNHEY, SVGEGT. The CDR3 here is CASKKGSPLPNYGYTF. In nucleotides, the CDR3 is TGTGCCAGCAAGAAAGGCAGCCCGTTACCCAACTATGGCTACACCTTC.

The table lists this clonotype with a few counts. The V call is TRBV25-1, the J call TRBJ1-4; no firm D call. Germline values: CDR1 MGHDK, CDR2 SYGVNS. The CDR3 sequence is 13 residues long. Trimming cost V 4 bases and J 4 bases, with 7 bases left between them. CDR3: CASSGTDNEKLFF. In DNA, the CDR3 is TGTGCCAGCAGTGGTACAGATAATGAAAAACTGTTTTTT.

The chain combines TRBV10-3 with TRBJ2-1; D gene ambiguous. Germline CDR1 and CDR2: ENHRY and SYGVKD. The CDR3 sequence is 11 residues long. V lost 0 bases and J lost 10, with 4 bases in between. CDR3 sequence reads: CAISESFEQFF. The CDR3 DNA reads as TGTGCCATCAGTGAGTCGTTCGAGCAGTTCTTC.

This clonotype has a count of ten or more. This chain connects TRBV29-1 to TRBJ2-2, with D unclear. Germline V CDR1 and CDR2: SQVTM, ANQGSEA. Trimming removed 5 bases at V and 1 base at J, with 14 bases between. This CDR3 has 15 amino acids. CDR3 bases: TGCAGCGTTATTACTGGGGTTCGGAACACCGGGGAGCTGTTTTTT. Translating it yields CSVITGVRNTGELFF.

This clonotype was seen repeatedly, ten times or more. For the CDR3, the DNA is TGCAGTGCCCCCATGTTACAGGGAGCTCTGGGGGCCAACGTCCTGACTTTC. Amino acids: CSAPMLQGALGANVLTF. V and J are TRBV20-1 and TRBJ2-6; TRBD1 is a possible D gene (6 bases). The CDR3 totals 17 residues. V was cut by 6 bases and J by 4 bases, with 22 bases left in between. Per the germline V gene, CDR1 is DFQATT and CDR2 is SNEGSKA (reference sequence).

This clonotype was counted ten times or more. V and J are TRBV4-3 and TRBJ2-3; perhaps TRBD1 as D (6 bases). This CDR3 comprises 11 residues. Germline V gene data show CDR1 as LGHNA and CDR2 as YSLEER. V lost 5 bases and J lost 6, with 6 bases in between. CDR3 region: CASSTGDTQYF. In DNA form, the CDR3 reads TGCGCCAGCAGCACAGGGGATACGCAGTATTTT.

This clonotype was seen repeatedly, ten times or more. The chain is built from TRBV11-2 and TRBJ1-1, with D uncertain. The germline V gene has CDR1 SGHAT and CDR2 FQNNGV. Trimming shortened V by 3 bases and J by 7 bases, and 9 bases separated the two germline ends. The length of the CDR3 is 12 residues. The CDR3 reads CASSFDTHEAFF. The DNA for the CDR3 is TGTGCCAGCAGCTTTGATACGCATGAAGCTTTCTTT.

The sample holds many counts of this clonotype. The CDR3, as DNA: TGTGCCAGCAGTTTAGGGGGGGGCGGACAGCCCCAGCATTTT. This codes for CASSLGGGGQPQHF. This rearrangement joins TRBV12-3 or TRBV12-4 to TRBJ1-5, with a weak D call TRBD1 (6 bases). Trimming took off 1 base at V and 7 bases at J, with 11 bases between the two ends. This CDR3 is built from 14 residues.

This clonotype was seen ten or more times. J is TRBJ2-1 and V is TRBV7-9; possible D gene TRBD2, 6 bases. This CDR3 is 17 amino acids long. The V gene lost 5 bases and the J gene lost 12 bases, with 29 bases spanning the gap. CDR1 is SEHNR and CDR2 is FQNEAQ in the germline V gene (reference sequence). CDR3 in DNA: TGTGCCAGCAGCCCCTTCGTCACGGGAGAGGGATCTTTGGGGCAGTTCTTC. Translation: CASSPFVTGEGSLGQFF.

In its sample, this clonotype was seen many times. The V gene is TRBV28, the J gene TRBJ1-1; D is ambiguous. There are 13 residues in the CDR3. Germline assignment: CDR1 MDHEN and CDR2 SYDVKM. The V end lost 2 bases, the J end lost 6 bases, and 10 bases lay between the germline ends. The CDR3 loop is CASSLHTASEAFF. CDR3 DNA sequence: TGTGCCAGCAGTTTACATACAGCCTCTGAAGCTTTCTTT.

This clonotype was detected many times. CDR3 nucleotide sequence: TGTGCCAGCAGTTTATCCCCCACGGGATGGAATGAGCAGTTCTTC. This codes for CASSLSPTGWNEQFF. J is TRBJ2-1 and V is TRBV28; TRBD2 is a possible D gene (5 bases). CDR1 and CDR2 (germline): MDHEN, SYDVKM. The CDR3 is made up of 15 amino acids. V was cut by 1 base and J by 7 bases, with 14 bases left in between.

This clonotype has at least ten counts. This chain links TRBV5-1 with TRBJ2-7; the match to TRBD2 covers 11 bases. V trimming: 4 bases; J trimming: 0 bases; junction bases outside the gene matches: 6. This CDR3 has 16 amino acids. Germline assignment: CDR1 SGHRS and CDR2 YFSETQ. In nucleotides, the CDR3 is TGCGCCAGCAGCCCAACCGGGACTAGCGGCTCCTACGAGCAGTACTTC. Protein product: CASSPTGTSGSYEQYF. Full variable domain (remainder filled in from reference TRBV5-1 and TRBJ2-7): KAGVTQTPRYLIKTRGQQVTLSCSPISGHRSVSWYQQTPGQGLQFLFEYFSETQRNKGNFPGRFSGRQFSNSRSEMNVSTLELGDSALYLCASSPTGTSGSYEQYFGPGTRLTVT.

This clonotype was recorded a few times. This chain joins TRBV20-1 and TRBJ2-5; D might be TRBD2 (5 bases). Germline values: CDR1 DFQATT, CDR2 SNEGSKA (reference sequence). This CDR3 comprises 14 residues. Trimming took off 0 bases at V and 1 base at J, with 9 bases between the two ends. The CDR3 sequence is CSARDQRGQETQYF. DNA of the CDR3: TGCAGTGCTAGAGATCAACGGGGCCAAGAGACCCAGTACTTC.

Many counts were recorded for this clonotype. The V and J genes are TRBV7-2 and TRBJ1-4, with no clear D. This CDR3 is 19 amino acids long. Per the germline V gene, CDR1 is SGHTA and CDR2 is FQGNSA. V gave up 5 bases and J gave up 7 bases, with 29 bases separating them. The CDR3 sequence is CASSHPLRGSTIASEKLFF. The CDR3, as DNA: TGTGCCAGCAGCCACCCCCTCCGCGGTAGCACAATAGCGAGTGAAAAACTGTTTTTT.